Listed below are T cell receptor beta chains from one sample, sequenced in a study of technical replicates of blood from a handful of donors. Libraries were prepared by immunoSEQ multiplex PCR; TCRdb keeps only in-frame clonotypes and omits some of them. The sample carries about 76,000 clones, 94% recorded once. The sequencing input was T cells isolated from PBMCs. These TCRs come from a human donor in good health. Each CDR3 is given with its conserved first and last residue. The order of the fields is J gene, V gene, clone size, D gene, CDR3 DNA, CDR3 protein. The D gene is left open where the match is weak. Clone sizes are given selectively: once, few, many, or a class where the clone is expanded.

j_gene: TRBJ2-5
v_gene: TRBV11-2
abundance: NA
d_gene: TRBD1
CDR3nt: TGTGCCAGCAGCTTAGAGAGGGGGCTTGAGACCCAGTACTTC
CDR3aa: CASSLERGLETQYF

j_gene: TRBJ2-1
v_gene: TRBV9
abundance: once
d_gene: TRBD1
CDR3nt: TGTGCCAGCAGCGTTTTAGCCGGGACAGGGATTTACAATGAGCAGTTCTTC
CDR3aa: CASSVLAGTGIYNEQFF

j_gene: TRBJ1-1
v_gene: TRBV27
abundance: once
d_gene: NA
CDR3nt: TGTGCCAGCAGTTTCCTTTACACTGAAGACATGAACACTGAAGCTTTCTTT
CDR3aa: CASSFLYTEDMNTEAFF

j_gene: TRBJ2-2
v_gene: TRBV7-6
abundance: NA
d_gene: TRBD2
CDR3nt: TGTGCCAGCAGCGCTGGACTAGTATGGAGCGGGGAGCTGTTTTTT
CDR3aa: CASSAGLVWSGELFF

j_gene: TRBJ1-2
v_gene: TRBV6-4
abundance: NA
d_gene: TRBD1
CDR3nt: TGTGCCAGCAGTGACCCGGGACAGGGGGTCTATGGCTACACCTTC
CDR3aa: CASSDPGQGVYGYTF

j_gene: TRBJ1-2
v_gene: TRBV7-9
abundance: few
d_gene: NA
CDR3nt: TGTGCCAGCAGCTTAGTCGATCTCGGGACTGTTCATGGCTACACCTTC
CDR3aa: CASSLVDLGTVHGYTF

j_gene: TRBJ2-1
v_gene: TRBV4-1
abundance: NA
d_gene: TRBD2
CDR3nt: TGCGCCAGCAGCCAAGATTCCAGCGGGAAATCGACTGAGCAGTTCTTC
CDR3aa: CASSQDSSGKSTEQFF

j_gene: TRBJ1-2
v_gene: TRBV5-1
abundance: NA
d_gene: TRBD1
CDR3nt: TGCGCCAGCAGCTTAACCTACAGGGGCCCGTATGGCTACACCTTC
CDR3aa: CASSLTYRGPYGYTF

j_gene: TRBJ2-5
v_gene: TRBV30
abundance: NA
d_gene: TRBD2
CDR3nt: TGTGCCTGGAGTGGCGGGAGCCAAGAGACCCAGTACTTC
CDR3aa: CAWSGGSQETQYF

j_gene: TRBJ2-1
v_gene: TRBV4-3
abundance: NA
d_gene: TRBD1
CDR3nt: TGCGCCAGCGCGGCCGGGACAGGAGTTTACAATGAGCAGTTCTTC
CDR3aa: CASAAGTGVYNEQFF

j_gene: TRBJ2-5
v_gene: TRBV7-2
abundance: few
d_gene: TRBD1
CDR3nt: TGTGCCAGCAGCTTCGCGGACAGGGGAAAGACCCAGTACTTC
CDR3aa: CASSFADRGKTQYF

j_gene: TRBJ2-7
v_gene: TRBV7-2
abundance: few
d_gene: NA
CDR3nt: TGTGCCAGCAGCTTTGTCCACAGGTTCGAGCAGTACTTC
CDR3aa: CASSFVHRFEQYF

j_gene: TRBJ1-5
v_gene: TRBV15
abundance: NA
d_gene: TRBD1
CDR3nt: TGTGCCACCAGCACACGGACAGGGATTAGCAATCAGCCCCAGCATTTT
CDR3aa: CATSTRTGISNQPQHF

j_gene: TRBJ2-7
v_gene: TRBV2
abundance: NA
d_gene: NA
CDR3nt: TGTGCCAGCAGTGAACGATTACCAGGGTCCTACGAGCAGTACTTC
CDR3aa: CASSERLPGSYEQYF

j_gene: TRBJ1-5
v_gene: TRBV5-6
abundance: NA
d_gene: NA
CDR3nt: TGTGCCAGCAGCTTGCTGAACCGGGTGAATCAGCCCCAGCATTTT
CDR3aa: CASSLLNRVNQPQHF

j_gene: TRBJ1-4
v_gene: TRBV13
abundance: NA
d_gene: TRBD1
CDR3nt: TGTGCCAGCAGCCCCGGGACAGGCGGTGAAAAACTGTTTTTT
CDR3aa: CASSPGTGGEKLFF

j_gene: TRBJ2-7
v_gene: TRBV9
abundance: once
d_gene: NA
CDR3nt: TGTGCCAGCAGCGCGAGTCGGGGCGAGCAGTACTTC
CDR3aa: CASSASRGEQYF

j_gene: TRBJ2-7
v_gene: TRBV30
abundance: NA
d_gene: TRBD1
CDR3nt: TGTGCCTGGAGTGTAGGAGGACAGGGCTACGAGCAGTACTTC
CDR3aa: CAWSVGGQGYEQYF

j_gene: TRBJ1-2
v_gene: TRBV11-3
abundance: NA
d_gene: NA
CDR3nt: TGTGCCAGCAGCAGGGGGACACAATATGGCTACACCTTC
CDR3aa: CASSRGTQYGYTF

j_gene: TRBJ2-2
v_gene: TRBV15
abundance: NA
d_gene: NA
CDR3nt: TGTGCCACCAGCAGAGATAGAGATTTGAACACCGGGGAGCTGTTTTTT
CDR3aa: CATSRDRDLNTGELFF

j_gene: TRBJ1-4
v_gene: TRBV5-4
abundance: NA
d_gene: NA
CDR3nt: TGTGCCAGCAGCCCGGACAGATTTAATGAAAAACTGTTTTTT
CDR3aa: CASSPDRFNEKLFF

j_gene: TRBJ2-7
v_gene: TRBV29-1
abundance: NA
d_gene: NA
CDR3nt: TGCAGCGTTGAAGTGGTAAACAGGGGGACTACCTACGAGCAGTACTTC
CDR3aa: CSVEVVNRGTTYEQYF

j_gene: TRBJ1-1
v_gene: TRBV27
abundance: once
d_gene: NA
CDR3nt: TGTGCCAGCAGGACGCCGGGACAAACTGAAGCTTTCTTT
CDR3aa: CASRTPGQTEAFF

j_gene: TRBJ2-6
v_gene: TRBV7-9
abundance: NA
d_gene: NA
CDR3nt: TGTGCCAGCAGTTTGTACTCTGGGGCCAACGTCCTGACTTTC
CDR3aa: CASSLYSGANVLTF

j_gene: TRBJ2-2
v_gene: TRBV18
abundance: NA
d_gene: TRBD2
CDR3nt: TGTGCCAGCTCACCACAGGCGGGAGGGACCACCGGGGAGCTGTTTTTT
CDR3aa: CASSPQAGGTTGELFF

j_gene: TRBJ2-2
v_gene: TRBV6-4
abundance: NA
d_gene: NA
CDR3nt: TGTGCCAGCAGTGAGACTAGCACCGGGGAGCTGTTTTTT
CDR3aa: CASSETSTGELFF

j_gene: TRBJ1-5
v_gene: TRBV4-2
abundance: NA
d_gene: NA
CDR3nt: TGTGCCAGCAGCCAAGGAGCGAAGACTTCAAATCAGCCCCAGCATTTT
CDR3aa: CASSQGAKTSNQPQHF

j_gene: TRBJ2-5
v_gene: TRBV5-1
abundance: NA
d_gene: TRBD1
CDR3nt: TGCGCCAGCAGCCCTGACAGGGGAGAGACCCAGTACTTC
CDR3aa: CASSPDRGETQYF

j_gene: TRBJ1-1
v_gene: TRBV11-3
abundance: NA
d_gene: TRBD1
CDR3nt: TGTGCCAGCAGCCAAAGTAGACAGGGGGCATCGAACACTGAAGCTTTCTTT
CDR3aa: CASSQSRQGASNTEAFF